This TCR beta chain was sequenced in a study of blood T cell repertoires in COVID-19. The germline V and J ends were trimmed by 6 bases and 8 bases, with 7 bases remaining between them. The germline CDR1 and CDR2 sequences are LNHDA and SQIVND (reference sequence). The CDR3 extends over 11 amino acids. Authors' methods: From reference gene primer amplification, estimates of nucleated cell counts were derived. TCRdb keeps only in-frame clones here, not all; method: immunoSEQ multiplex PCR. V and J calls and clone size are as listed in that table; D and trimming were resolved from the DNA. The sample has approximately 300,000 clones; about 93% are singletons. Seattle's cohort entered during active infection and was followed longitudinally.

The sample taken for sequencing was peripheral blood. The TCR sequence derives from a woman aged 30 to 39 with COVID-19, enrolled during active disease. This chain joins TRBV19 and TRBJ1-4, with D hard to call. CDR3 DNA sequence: TGTGCCAGTAGCGGGGAAGAAAAACTGTTTTTT. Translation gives CASSGEEKLFF. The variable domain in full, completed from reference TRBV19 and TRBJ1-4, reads DGGITQSPKYLFRKEGQNVTLSCEQNLNHDAMYWYRQDPGQGLRLIYYSQIVNDFQKGDIAEGYSVSREKKESFPLTVTSAQKNPTAFYLCASSGEEKLFFGSGTQLSVL.